The subject of this entry is one TCR beta chain. As yet, its antigen is unknown. Germline CDR1 reads SGHRS; CDR2 reads YFSETQ. The CDR3 is 13 amino acids. The germline V and J ends were trimmed by 4 bases and 6 bases, with 13 bases remaining between them. TCR beta CDR3 regions were amplified from RNA transcripts. The HTBI primer set served for first-round RT-PCR of the TCR CDR3. TCRdb reanalysed the multiplex PCR reads using MiXCR and keeps one entry per CDR3 protein. The table includes approximately 590,000 distinct CDR3 sequences, roughly 50% detected once. The data are from a study of T cells in Graves' hyperthyroidism and ophthalmopathy. Points from the study as a whole: Before onset, by a median of approximately 6.2 months, the model predicted ophthalmopathy. Most thyroid clonotypes with frequency above 0.001 were detected in blood.

The sample was peripheral blood or thyroid tissue (not recorded which). This clonotype was sampled from a woman aged 18-29 years with Graves' hyperthyroidism. The rearrangement uses TRBV5-1 and TRBJ2-5; D is unclear. CDR3 DNA: TGCGCCAGCAGCGGGTCCCCCCGACAGACCCAGTACTTC. Translated, it gives CASSGSPRQTQYF.